This passage covers 23 T cell receptor beta chains from one sample sequenced in a study of identifying expanded T cells in peripheral blood. The assay was immunoSEQ multiplex PCR, and TCRdb's table has in-frame clones only and misses some. The table lists about 130,000 clones, roughly 90% of them singletons, with 7.5% to 9% in the top ten. The sequencing sample was made of blood. These receptors all stem from a person between 18 and 75 years old in good health.

The chain couples TRBV6-1 to TRBJ1-4, with D perhaps TRBD1 (6 bases). The CDR3 consists of 15 residues. V lost 1 base and J 9 bases, leaving 15 bases between the germline ends. The germline gives CDR1 MNHNS, CDR2 SASEGT. CDR3 in DNA: TGTGCCAGCAGTGAAGAGGGCAGGGGAGGGAAAAAACTGTTTTTT. It is translated as CASSEEGRGGKKLFF.

This chain uses TRBV7-9 with TRBJ2-7; TRBD1 aligns across 9 bases. The CDR3 covers 14 residues. The germline CDR1 and CDR2 sequences are SEHNR and FQNEAQ (reference sequence). J gave up 1 base and V 3 bases, and 1 base lay outside the gene matches. DNA for the CDR3: TGTGCCAGCAGCTTGGGGACAGGGTCCTACGAGCAGTACTTC. This codes for CASSLGTGSYEQYF.

This chain uses TRBV4-2 with TRBJ1-6, with 9 bases aligning to TRBD1. Trimming cost V 3 bases and J 9 bases; bases outside gene matches: 15. The CDR3 has 18 amino acids. The germline V gene has CDR1 LGHNA and CDR2 YNFKEQ. This CDR3 reads CASSHRDARQGGSSPLHF. CDR3 sequence (DNA): TGTGCCAGCAGCCATCGGGATGCCCGACAGGGGGGGAGTTCACCCCTCCACTTT.

The rearrangement links TRBV28 to TRBJ1-2, with unresolved D. Deletions cut 5 bases from V and 4 bases from J, with 20 bases between. CDR1 and CDR2 from the germline V gene are MDHEN and SYDVKM. This CDR3 is 16 amino acids long. CDR3 nucleotide sequence: TGTGCCAGCAGTATACGGGTCCCCACGCGACTCTATGGCTACACCTTC. Protein sequence: CASSIRVPTRLYGYTF.

This rearrangement joins TRBV6-5 to TRBJ1-2; D gene unclear. CDR1 MNHEY and CDR2 SVGAGI come from the germline V gene. The V gene lost 2 bases and the J gene lost 8 bases, with 15 bases spanning the gap. The CDR3 spans 14 residues. CDR3: CASSYGPRRQGYTF. The CDR3 DNA is TGTGCCAGCAGTTACGGACCACGGCGGCAAGGCTACACCTTC.

The V and J genes are TRBV30 and TRBJ2-5; 8 bases fit TRBD1. Trimming cost V 5 bases and J 2 bases; bases outside gene matches: 13. The CDR3 is made up of 16 amino acids. Germline V gene lookup returns CDR1 GTSNPN and CDR2 SVGIG (reference sequence). CDR3 protein: CAWSPGGATMQETQYF. Here the CDR3 DNA reads TGTGCCTGGTCTCCAGGGGGCGCCACAATGCAAGAGACCCAGTACTTC.

The gene calls are TRBV5-5 and TRBJ2-7, with a possible D match to TRBD1 (5 bases). The germline V gene encodes CDR1 SGHKS and CDR2 YYEKEE (reference sequence). V was pared by 1 base and J by 0 bases, with 11 bases between. The CDR3 is 15 amino acids. The CDR3 reads CASSLLVRASYEQYF. In nucleotides, the CDR3 is TGTGCCAGCAGCTTGCTGGTCAGGGCCTCCTACGAGCAGTACTTC. Based on the CDR3 plus reference TRBV5-5 and TRBJ2-7, the full variable domain is DAGVTQSPTHLIKTRGQQVTLRCSPISGHKSVSWYQQVLGQGPQFIFQYYEKEERGRGNFPDRFSARQFPNYSSELNVNALLLGDSALYLCASSLLVRASYEQYFGPGTRLTVT.

The chain is built from TRBV5-1 and TRBJ2-1, with a tentative D call TRBD1 (6 bases). This CDR3 is built from 14 residues. Trimming cost V 1 base and J 15 bases, with 20 bases left between them. Germline loops: CDR1 SGHRS, CDR2 YFSETQ. In nucleotides, the CDR3 is TGCGCCAGCAGCTTGCTAGCTACAGGGTCAGAATTGTTCTTC. Amino acids: CASSLLATGSELFF.

The chain couples TRBV28 to TRBJ1-5; no reliable D call. This CDR3 has 12 amino acids. The V gene's germline CDR1 is MDHEN and CDR2 SYDVKM. V was shortened by 8 bases and J by 5 bases, with 10 bases between the two germline ends. This chain's CDR3 is CASGEGDQPQHF. CDR3 sequence (DNA): TGTGCCAGCGGTGAGGGAGATCAGCCCCAGCATTTT.

This clone has just one count. V and J are TRBV5-4 and TRBJ2-1, with D perhaps matching TRBD2 (6 bases). V was shortened by 7 bases and J by 4 bases, with 12 bases between the two germline ends. Germline values: CDR1 SGHNT, CDR2 YYREEE (reference sequence). The CDR3 runs to 13 residues. Here the CDR3 reads CASGGTIYNEQFF. In DNA form, the CDR3 reads TGTGCCAGCGGGGGGACCATTTACAATGAGCAGTTCTTC.

The genes are TRBV21-1 and TRBJ2-7; the D call in the table, TRBD1, was not verified against the DNA. TRBV21-1 is a pseudogene. The CDR3 consists of 16 residues. The CDR3, as DNA: TGTGCCAGCAGCCCCCGGACAGGCAAGGGGCCCTACGAGCAGTACTTC. Translated, it gives CASSPRTGKGPYEQYF.

The V and J genes are TRBV18 and TRBJ2-7; 12 bases map to TRBD2. In germline, CDR1 is KGHSH, CDR2 LQKENI. The J segment lost 2 bases and the V segment lost 2 bases, leaving 1 base of the junction unmatched. This CDR3 is 15 amino acids long. CDR3 in amino acids: CASSPGTSGPYEQYF. CDR3 bases: TGTGCCAGCTCACCAGGGACTAGCGGGCCCTACGAGCAGTACTTC.

The chain joins TRBV5-1 to TRBJ2-2; 7 bases line up with TRBD2. The trim removed 6 bases at V and 3 bases at J, leaving 2 bases unmatched. The CDR3 has 13 amino acids. Germline V CDR1 and CDR2: SGHRS, YFSETQ. As DNA, the CDR3 is TGCGCCAGCACTAGCGGCGACACCGGGGAGCTGTTTTTT. Translation gives CASTSGDTGELFF.

The V and J genes are TRBV2 and TRBJ1-1; D not resolved. CDR1 and CDR2 (germline): SNHLY, FYNNEI. Trimming shortened V by 7 bases and J by 4 bases, and 10 bases separated the two germline ends. The CDR3 length is 12 residues. CDR3 residues: CASIEGGTEAFF. The DNA for the CDR3 is TGTGCCAGCATCGAGGGAGGCACTGAAGCTTTCTTT. Full variable domain (remainder filled in from reference TRBV2 and TRBJ1-1): EPEVTQTPSHQVTQMGQEVILRCVPISNHLYFYWYRQILGQKVEFLVSFYNNEISEKSEIFDDQFSVERPDGSNFTLKIRSTKLEDSAMYFCASIEGGTEAFFGQGTRLTVV.

The CDR3 DNA is TGTGCCAGCAGGGCGGGAGTTAACACCGGGGAGCTGTTTTTT. This encodes CASRAGVNTGELFF. V usage is TRBV2 and J usage is TRBJ2-2; TRBD2 matches at 7 bases. The V and J ends lost 6 bases and 2 bases, in that order; junction bases with no gene match: 3. From germline, CDR1 is SNHLY and CDR2 FYNNEI. This CDR3 has 14 residues.

The chain has TRBV6-1 and TRBJ1-2; D is undetermined. The V end lost 3 bases, the J end lost 4 bases, and 9 bases lay between the germline ends. Germline CDR1 reads MNHNS; CDR2 reads SASEGT. The CDR3 consists of 13 residues. The CDR3 is CASSDPGSYGYTF. In DNA, the CDR3 is TGTGCCAGCAGTGACCCAGGATCCTATGGCTACACCTTC.

J is TRBJ2-2 and V is TRBV7-2, with D possibly called TRBD1 or TRBD2 (6 bases each). Germline V gene lookup returns CDR1 SGHTA and CDR2 FQGNSA. The V gene lost 4 bases and the J gene lost 5 bases, with 17 bases spanning the gap. This CDR3 comprises 16 residues. For the CDR3, the DNA is TGTGCCAGCAGCTCGGGGGCCACTAGGGTAACCGGGGAGCTGTTTTTT. Amino acid sequence: CASSSGATRVTGELFF.

The chain is built from TRBV19 and TRBJ2-1; TRBD2 matches at 8 bases. Germline V CDR1 and CDR2: LNHDA, SQIVND (reference sequence). Trimming at V came to 9 bases and at J to 8 bases, leaving 6 bases not matched to a gene. The CDR3 sequence is 12 residues long. CDR3 sequence: CASGSGSYEQFF. DNA of the CDR3: TGTGCCAGCGGAAGCGGGAGTTATGAGCAGTTCTTC.

The chain has TRBV2 and TRBJ1-2, with D perhaps matching TRBD1 (6 bases). Germline-derived CDR1 and CDR2 are SNHLY and FYNNEI. The CDR3 spans 12 residues. Deletions cut 10 bases from V and 5 bases from J, with 14 bases between. CDR3 DNA: TGTGCCACCAGGGACACGATGTATGGCTACACCTTC. It is translated as CATRDTMYGYTF. Full variable domain (outside the CDR3, taken from reference TRBV2 and TRBJ1-2): EPEVTQTPSHQVTQMGQEVILRCVPISNHLYFYWYRQILGQKVEFLVSFYNNEISEKSEIFDDQFSVERPDGSNFTLKIRSTKLEDSAMYFCATRDTMYGYTFGSGTRLTVV.

The chain has TRBV4-1 and TRBJ1-1, with D possibly TRBD1 on 5 matching bases. V was cut by 1 base and J by 2 bases, with 8 bases left in between. CDR3 length: 14 residues. Germline assignment: CDR1 MGHRA and CDR2 YSYEKL. The CDR3 region has the DNA TGCGCCAGCAGCCAAGGACAGAGAAACACTGAAGCTTTCTTT. It yields the protein CASSQGQRNTEAFF.

The chain employs TRBV7-7 and TRBJ2-5; D tentatively reads TRBD1 or TRBD2 (5 bases each). Germline V gene lookup returns CDR1 SSHAT and CDR2 FNYEAQ (reference sequence). V lost 2 bases and J lost 1, with 8 bases in between. There are 14 residues in the CDR3. The CDR3 loop is CASSLLGVQETQYF. CDR3 nucleotides: TGTGCCAGCAGCTTACTGGGGGTCCAAGAGACCCAGTACTTC.

The V call is TRBV7-9, the J call TRBJ2-5; 11 nucleotides agree with TRBD1. The CDR3 totals 15 residues. Germline-derived CDR1 and CDR2 are SEHNR and FQNEAQ (reference sequence). Trimming took 5 bases from V and 5 from J; bases not matched to a gene: 7. The CDR3 reads CASSDYRDRGETQYF. In DNA, the CDR3 is TGTGCCAGCAGCGACTACCGGGACAGGGGGGAGACCCAGTACTTC.

This clone was detected only a few times. The chain links TRBV5-8 to TRBJ1-5, with D perhaps TRBD1 (6 bases). Trimming removed 0 bases at V and 6 bases at J, with 19 bases between. The V gene's germline CDR1 is SGHTS and CDR2 YDEGEE. The CDR3 is 17 residues long. The CDR3 protein is CASSLGTSRGEGQPQHF. The CDR3, as DNA: TGTGCCAGCAGCTTGGGAACGTCCAGGGGCGAGGGTCAGCCCCAGCATTTT. The full variable domain, in which reference TRBV5-8 and TRBJ1-5 provide the parts outside the CDR3, is EAGVTQSPTHLIKTRGQQATLRCSPISGHTSVYWYQQALGLGLQFLLWYDEGEERNRGNFPPRFSGRQFPNYSSELNVNALELEDSALYLCASSLGTSRGEGQPQHFGDGTRLSIL.